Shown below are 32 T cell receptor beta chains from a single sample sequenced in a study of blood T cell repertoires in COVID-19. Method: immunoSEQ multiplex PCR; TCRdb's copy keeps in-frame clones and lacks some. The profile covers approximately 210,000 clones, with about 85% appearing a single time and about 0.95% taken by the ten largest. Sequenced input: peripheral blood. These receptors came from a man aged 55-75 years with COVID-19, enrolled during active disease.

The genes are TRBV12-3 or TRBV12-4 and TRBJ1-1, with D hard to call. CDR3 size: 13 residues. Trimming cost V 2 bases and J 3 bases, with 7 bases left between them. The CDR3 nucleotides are TGTGCCAGCAGTTTAATCCTGTACACTGAAGCTTTCTTT. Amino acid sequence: CASSLILYTEAFF.

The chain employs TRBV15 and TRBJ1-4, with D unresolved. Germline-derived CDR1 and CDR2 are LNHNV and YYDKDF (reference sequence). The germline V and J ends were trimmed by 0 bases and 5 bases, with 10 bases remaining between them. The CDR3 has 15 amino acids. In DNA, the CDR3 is TGTGCCACCAGCAGAGATCGCCAGACAAATGAAAAACTGTTTTTT. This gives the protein CATSRDRQTNEKLFF.

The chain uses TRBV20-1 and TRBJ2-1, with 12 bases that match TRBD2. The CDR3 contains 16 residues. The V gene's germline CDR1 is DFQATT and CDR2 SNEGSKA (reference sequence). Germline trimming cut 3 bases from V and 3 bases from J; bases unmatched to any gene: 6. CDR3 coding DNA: TGCAGTGCTAGTCCGGGGGGACTAGCGGGCTACAATGAGCAGTTCTTC. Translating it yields CSASPGGLAGYNEQFF.

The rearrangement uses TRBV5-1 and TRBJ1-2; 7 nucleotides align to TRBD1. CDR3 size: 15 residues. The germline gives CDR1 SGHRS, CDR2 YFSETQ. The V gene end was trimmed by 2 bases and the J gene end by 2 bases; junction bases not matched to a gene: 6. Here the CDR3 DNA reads TGCGCCAGCAGCTTAGGAGGGACAGTGAACTATGGCTACACCTTC. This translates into CASSLGGTVNYGYTF.

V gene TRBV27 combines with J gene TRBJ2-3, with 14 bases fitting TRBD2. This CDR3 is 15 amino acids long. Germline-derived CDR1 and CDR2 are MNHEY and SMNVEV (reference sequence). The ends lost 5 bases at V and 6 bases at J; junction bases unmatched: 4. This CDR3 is CASSLRTSGRDTQYF. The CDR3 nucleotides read TGTGCCAGCAGTCTGCGGACTAGCGGGAGGGATACGCAGTATTTT.

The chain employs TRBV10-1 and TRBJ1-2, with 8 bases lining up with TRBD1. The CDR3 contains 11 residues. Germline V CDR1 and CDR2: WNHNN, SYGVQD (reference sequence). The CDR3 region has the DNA TGCGTTCCGACAGGGGATGATGGCTACACCTTC. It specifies CVPTGDDGYTF.

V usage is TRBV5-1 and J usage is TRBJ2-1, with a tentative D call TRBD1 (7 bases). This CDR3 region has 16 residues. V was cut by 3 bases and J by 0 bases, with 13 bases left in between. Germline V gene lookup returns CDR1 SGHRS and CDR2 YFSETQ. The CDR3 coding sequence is TGCGCCAGCAGCTCCCGACAGGGAGGCTCCTACAATGAGCAGTTCTTC. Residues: CASSSRQGGSYNEQFF.

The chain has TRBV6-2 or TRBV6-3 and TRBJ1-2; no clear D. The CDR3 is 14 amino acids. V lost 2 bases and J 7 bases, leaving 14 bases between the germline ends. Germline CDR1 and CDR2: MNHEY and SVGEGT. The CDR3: CASSYQRLAGGYTF. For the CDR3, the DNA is TGTGCCAGCAGTTACCAGCGACTTGCTGGTGGCTACACCTTC.

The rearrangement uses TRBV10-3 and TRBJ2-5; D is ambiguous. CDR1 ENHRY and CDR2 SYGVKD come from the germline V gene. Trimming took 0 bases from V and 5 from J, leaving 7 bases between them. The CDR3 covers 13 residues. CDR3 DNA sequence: TGTGCCATCAGTGAGTCGACTCGGGAGACCCAGTACTTC. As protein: CAISESTRETQYF.

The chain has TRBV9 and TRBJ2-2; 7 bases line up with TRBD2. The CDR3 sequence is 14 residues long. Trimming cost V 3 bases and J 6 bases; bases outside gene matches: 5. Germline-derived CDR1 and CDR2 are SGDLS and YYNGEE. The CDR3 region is CASSASGMSGELFF. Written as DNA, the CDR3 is TGTGCCAGCAGCGCGAGCGGGATGTCCGGGGAGCTGTTTTTT.

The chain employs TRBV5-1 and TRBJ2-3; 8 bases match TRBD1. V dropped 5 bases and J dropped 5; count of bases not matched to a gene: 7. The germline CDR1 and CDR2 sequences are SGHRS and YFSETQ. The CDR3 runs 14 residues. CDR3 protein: CASSRDRGLDTQYF. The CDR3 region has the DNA TGCGCCAGCAGTCGTGACAGGGGTTTAGATACGCAGTATTTT.

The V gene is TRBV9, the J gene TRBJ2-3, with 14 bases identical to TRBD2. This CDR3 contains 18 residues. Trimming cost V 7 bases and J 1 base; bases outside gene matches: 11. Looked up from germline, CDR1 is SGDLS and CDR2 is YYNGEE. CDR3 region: CASSRGTSGSWGTDTQYF. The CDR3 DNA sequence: TGTGCCAGCTCTCGTGGGACTAGCGGGAGCTGGGGCACAGATACGCAGTATTTT.

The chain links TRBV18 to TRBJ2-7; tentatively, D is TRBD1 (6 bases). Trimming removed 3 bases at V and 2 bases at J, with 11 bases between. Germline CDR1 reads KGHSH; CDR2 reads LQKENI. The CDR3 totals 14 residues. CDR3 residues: CASSPRDTTYEQYF. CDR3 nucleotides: TGTGCCAGCTCACCGAGGGACACAACCTACGAGCAGTACTTC.

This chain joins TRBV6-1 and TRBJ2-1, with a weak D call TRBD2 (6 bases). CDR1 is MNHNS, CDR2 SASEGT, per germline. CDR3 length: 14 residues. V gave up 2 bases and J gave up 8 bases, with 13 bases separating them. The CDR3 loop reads CASSELRGGDEQFF. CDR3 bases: TGTGCCAGCAGTGAATTGAGGGGCGGGGATGAGCAGTTCTTC.

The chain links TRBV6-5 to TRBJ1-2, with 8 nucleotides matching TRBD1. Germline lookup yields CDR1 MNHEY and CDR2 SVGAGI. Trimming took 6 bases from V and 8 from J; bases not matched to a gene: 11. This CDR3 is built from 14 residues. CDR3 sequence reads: CASRWDRKRGGYTF. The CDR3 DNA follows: TGTGCCAGCAGGTGGGACAGGAAGCGAGGAGGCTACACCTTC.

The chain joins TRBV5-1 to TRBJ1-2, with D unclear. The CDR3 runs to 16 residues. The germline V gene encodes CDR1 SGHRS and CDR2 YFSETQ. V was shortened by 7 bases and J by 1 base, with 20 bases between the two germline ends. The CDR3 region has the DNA TGCGCCAGCCGTCCGGGGTCCAGCCTAAATAACTATGGCTACACCTTC. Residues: CASRPGSSLNNYGYTF.

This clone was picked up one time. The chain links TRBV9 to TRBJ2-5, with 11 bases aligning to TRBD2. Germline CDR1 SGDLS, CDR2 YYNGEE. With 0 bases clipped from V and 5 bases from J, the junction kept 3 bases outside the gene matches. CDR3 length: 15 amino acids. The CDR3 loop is CASSVGASGRETQYF. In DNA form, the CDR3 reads TGTGCCAGCAGCGTAGGGGCTAGCGGGAGGGAGACCCAGTACTTC.

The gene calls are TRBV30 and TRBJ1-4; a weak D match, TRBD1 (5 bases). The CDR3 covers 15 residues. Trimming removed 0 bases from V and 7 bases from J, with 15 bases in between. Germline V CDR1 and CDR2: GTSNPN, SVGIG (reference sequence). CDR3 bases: TGTGCCTGGAGTGTAGGCGGGGCCGTGTCTGAAAAACTGTTTTTT. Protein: CAWSVGGAVSEKLFF. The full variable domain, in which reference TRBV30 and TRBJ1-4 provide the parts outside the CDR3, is SQTIHQWPATLVQPVGSPLSLECTVEGTSNPNLYWYRQAAGRGLQLLFYSVGIGQISSEVPQNLSASRPQDRQFILSSKKLLLSDSGFYLCAWSVGGAVSEKLFFGSGTQLSVL.

The CDR3 coding sequence is TGTGCCACCAGTGATTCCTGGGGGCACGAGCAGTACTTC. This encodes CATSDSWGHEQYF. The chain has TRBV24-1 and TRBJ2-7, with D possibly being TRBD1 (6 bases). This CDR3 region has 13 residues. Per the germline V gene, CDR1 is KGHDR and CDR2 is SFDVKD. V lost 2 bases and J 5 bases, leaving 9 bases between the germline ends.

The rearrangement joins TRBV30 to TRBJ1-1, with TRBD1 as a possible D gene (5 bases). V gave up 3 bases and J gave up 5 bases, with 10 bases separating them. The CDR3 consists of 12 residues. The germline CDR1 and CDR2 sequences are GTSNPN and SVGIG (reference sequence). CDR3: CAWRTRVTEAFF. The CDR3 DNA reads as TGTGCCTGGAGAACCAGGGTAACTGAAGCTTTCTTT.

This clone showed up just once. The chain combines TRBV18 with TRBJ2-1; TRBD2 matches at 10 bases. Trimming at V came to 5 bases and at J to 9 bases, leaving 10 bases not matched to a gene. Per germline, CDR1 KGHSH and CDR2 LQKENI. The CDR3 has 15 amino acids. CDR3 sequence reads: CASSSGLALGGEQFF. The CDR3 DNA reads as TGTGCCAGCTCATCGGGACTAGCGCTAGGGGGTGAGCAGTTCTTC.

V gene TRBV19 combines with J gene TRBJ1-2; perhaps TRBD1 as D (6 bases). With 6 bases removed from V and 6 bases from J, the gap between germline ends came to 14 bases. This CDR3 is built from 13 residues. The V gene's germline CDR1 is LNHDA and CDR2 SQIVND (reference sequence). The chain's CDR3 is CASRTQGSDGYTF. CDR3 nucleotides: TGTGCCAGTAGGACACAGGGTTCGGATGGCTACACCTTC.

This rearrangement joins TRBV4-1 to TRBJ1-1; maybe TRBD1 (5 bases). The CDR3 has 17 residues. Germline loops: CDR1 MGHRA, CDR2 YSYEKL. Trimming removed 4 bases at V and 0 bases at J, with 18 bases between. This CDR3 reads CASSPINSGGVNTEAFF. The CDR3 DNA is TGCGCCAGCAGCCCTATAAACTCCGGGGGGGTGAACACTGAAGCTTTCTTT.

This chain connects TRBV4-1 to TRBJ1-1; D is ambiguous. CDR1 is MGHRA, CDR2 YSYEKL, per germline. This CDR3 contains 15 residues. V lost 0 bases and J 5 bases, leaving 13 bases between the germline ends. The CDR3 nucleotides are TGCGCCAGCAGCCAAGATAAGATTAGTAAAACTGAAGCTTTCTTT. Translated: CASSQDKISKTEAFF.

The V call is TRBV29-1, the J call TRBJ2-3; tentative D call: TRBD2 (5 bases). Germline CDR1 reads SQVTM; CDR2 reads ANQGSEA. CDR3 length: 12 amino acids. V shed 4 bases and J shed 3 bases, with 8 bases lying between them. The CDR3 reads CSVGLPTDTQYF. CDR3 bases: TGCAGCGTTGGACTACCGACAGATACGCAGTATTTT.

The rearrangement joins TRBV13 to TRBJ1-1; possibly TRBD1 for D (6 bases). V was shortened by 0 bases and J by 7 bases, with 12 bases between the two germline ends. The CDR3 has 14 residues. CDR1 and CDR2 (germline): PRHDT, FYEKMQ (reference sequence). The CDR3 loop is CASSLGGGYIEAFF. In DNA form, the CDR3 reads TGTGCCAGCAGCTTAGGAGGGGGTTATATTGAAGCTTTCTTT.

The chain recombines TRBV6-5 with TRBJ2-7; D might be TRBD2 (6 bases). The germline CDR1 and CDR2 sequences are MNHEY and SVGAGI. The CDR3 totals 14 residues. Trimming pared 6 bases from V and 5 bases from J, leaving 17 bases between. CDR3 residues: CASSTPGRIHEQYF. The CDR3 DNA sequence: TGTGCCAGCAGCACCCCTGGGAGGATCCACGAGCAGTACTTC.

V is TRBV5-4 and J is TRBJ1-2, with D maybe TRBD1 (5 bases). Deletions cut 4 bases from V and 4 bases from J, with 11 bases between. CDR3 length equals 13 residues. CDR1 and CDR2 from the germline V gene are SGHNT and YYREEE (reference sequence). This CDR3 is CASSQRGGYGYTF. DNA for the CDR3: TGTGCCAGCAGCCAAAGGGGCGGCTATGGCTACACCTTC.

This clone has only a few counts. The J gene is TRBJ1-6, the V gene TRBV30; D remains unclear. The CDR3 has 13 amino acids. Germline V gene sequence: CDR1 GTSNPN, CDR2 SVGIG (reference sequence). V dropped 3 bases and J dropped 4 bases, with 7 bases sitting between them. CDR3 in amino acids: CAWSSGYNSPLHF. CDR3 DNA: TGTGCCTGGAGCTCGGGTTATAATTCACCCCTCCACTTT.

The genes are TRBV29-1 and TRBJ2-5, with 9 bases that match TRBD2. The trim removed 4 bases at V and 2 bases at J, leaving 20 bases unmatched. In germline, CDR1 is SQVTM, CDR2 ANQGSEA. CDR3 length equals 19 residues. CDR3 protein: CSVGPKTSGLLRGQETQYF. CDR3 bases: TGCAGCGTTGGTCCCAAGACTAGCGGCCTACTGAGGGGGCAAGAGACCCAGTACTTC. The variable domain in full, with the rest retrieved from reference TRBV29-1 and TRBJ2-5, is SAVISQKPSRDICQRGTSLTIQCQVDSQVTMMFWYRQQPGQSLTLIATANQGSEATYESGFVIDKFPISRPNLTFSTLTVSNMSPEDSSIYLCSVGPKTSGLLRGQETQYFGPGTRLLVL.

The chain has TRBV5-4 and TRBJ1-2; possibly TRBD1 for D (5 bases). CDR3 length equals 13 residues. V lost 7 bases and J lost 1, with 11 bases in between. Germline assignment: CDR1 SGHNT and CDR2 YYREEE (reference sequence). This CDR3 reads CASRGAVNYGYTF. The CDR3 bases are TGTGCCAGCCGTGGGGCGGTTAACTATGGCTACACCTTC.

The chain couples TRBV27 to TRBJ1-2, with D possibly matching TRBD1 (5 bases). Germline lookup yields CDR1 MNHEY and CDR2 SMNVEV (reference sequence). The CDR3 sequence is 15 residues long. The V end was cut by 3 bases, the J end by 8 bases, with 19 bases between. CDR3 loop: CASSFAGRALGGYTF. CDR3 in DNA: TGTGCCAGCAGTTTTGCGGGACGGGCCCTGGGGGGCTACACCTTC.